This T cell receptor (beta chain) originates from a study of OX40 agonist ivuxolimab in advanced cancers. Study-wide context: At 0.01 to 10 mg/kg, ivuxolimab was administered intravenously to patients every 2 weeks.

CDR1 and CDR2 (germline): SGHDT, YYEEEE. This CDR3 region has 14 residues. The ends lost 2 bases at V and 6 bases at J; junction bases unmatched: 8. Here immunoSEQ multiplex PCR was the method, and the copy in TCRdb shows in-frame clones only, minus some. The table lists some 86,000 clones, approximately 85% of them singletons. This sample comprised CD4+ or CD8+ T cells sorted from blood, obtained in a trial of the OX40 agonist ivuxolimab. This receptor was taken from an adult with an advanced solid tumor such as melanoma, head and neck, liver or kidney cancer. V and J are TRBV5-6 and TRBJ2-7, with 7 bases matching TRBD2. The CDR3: CASSLGGSYGEQYF. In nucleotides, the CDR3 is TGTGCCAGCAGCTTAGGCGGGAGTTACGGCGAGCAGTACTTC.